This entry describes one T cell receptor beta chain. The CDR3 totals 11 residues. The germline V gene encodes CDR1 SGHRS and CDR2 YFSETQ. Trimming cost V 3 bases and J 8 bases, with 6 bases left between them. A second 7 to 11 cycle PCR used barcoded and J-beta primers. Researchers report that a template-switch adaptor with 12 random nucleotides tagged each cDNA molecule. From the 5' RACE reads, TCRdb called clonotypes with MiXCR, one entry per CDR3 protein. The repertoire holds under 1,000,000 distinct CDR3 sequences, around 45% seen once, with 15% to 20% in the top ten. The source of the sample is a study of blood T cells in healthy people across ages.

Sequenced input: blood. This clonotype originated in a man at least 80 years old in good health. This chain uses TRBV5-1 with TRBJ2-1, with no clear D. The CDR3 region has the DNA TGCGCCAGCAGCTCTGACTATGAGCAGTTCTTC. Its protein product is CASSSDYEQFF.